Reported below is one T cell receptor (beta chain). Its antigen is unknown. Germline V lookup: CDR1 MGHRA, CDR2 YSYEKL. This CDR3 has 16 amino acids. Per sample, reverse transcription was split into eight reactions. After re-calling the 5' RACE reads, TCRdb lists one entry per CDR3 protein, DNA absent. With 300,000 to 400,000 distinct CDR3 sequences in the sample, the ten largest clones hold roughly 2%. The data derive from a study of monozygotic twins with inflammatory bowel disease. Study findings and constraints: Using the inverse Simpson index, IBD patients had lower TCRbeta diversity than healthy co-twins.

The TCR originated in a human donor with ulcerative colitis or Crohn's disease, or a healthy co-twin of an affected twin (not recorded which). Sequencing used blood. This chain connects TRBV4-1 to TRBJ1-3. This CDR3 reads CASSPGGGRSGNTIYF.